These 29 T cell receptor beta chains originate from one sample sequenced in a study of vaccination and CD4 T cells after COVID-19. Cultured CD4+ T cell DNA was sequenced using the Oncomine TCR Beta short-read assay. One entry per CDR3 protein, called by TCRdb with MiXCR from the PCR reads. Of around 15,000 distinct CDR3 sequences listed, about a third are singletons. The sample's treatment: roughly ten-day PBMC culture with coronavirus spike peptide pools or control peptides (ViraFEST assay). These receptors are not linked to any known antigen. Specimen: CD4+ T cells from blood, cultured in vitro, collected before SARS-CoV-2 vaccination. These receptors were collected from a human donor who received a COVID-19 vaccine.

The chain recombines TRBV11-3 with TRBJ2-7; no clear D gene. The CDR3 runs to 13 residues. Trimming pared 4 bases from V and 2 bases from J, leaving 9 bases between. CDR1 and CDR2 from the germline V gene are SGHNT and YENEEA. Here the CDR3 reads CASSSGSAYEQYF. The CDR3 DNA reads TGTGCCAGCAGCTCCGGCTCCGCCTACGAGCAGTACTTC.

The gene calls are TRBV6-1 and TRBJ2-3, with a possible D match to TRBD2 (6 bases). CDR3 length: 16 residues. The germline V and J ends were trimmed by 4 bases and 0 bases, with 14 bases remaining between them. Germline V gives CDR1 MNHNS, CDR2 SASEGT. The CDR3 here is CASSGAGGGSTDTQYF. Here the CDR3 DNA reads TGTGCCAGCAGTGGGGCAGGAGGAGGGAGCACAGATACGCAGTATTTT.

The chain recombines TRBV12-3 or TRBV12-4 with TRBJ1-1; no clear D. The V and J ends lost 5 bases and 0 bases respectively, with 19 bases between them. The CDR3 runs to 17 residues. CDR3 sequence reads: CASSPEDYQLVNTEAFF. CDR3 bases: TGTGCCAGCAGTCCCGAGGACTACCAACTTGTGAACACTGAAGCTTTCTTT.

The gene calls are TRBV3-1 and TRBJ2-2, with D hard to call. CDR1 is LGHDT and CDR2 is YNNKEL in the germline V gene (reference sequence). V lost 2 bases and J 0 bases, leaving 7 bases between the germline ends. This CDR3 region has 15 residues. This CDR3 is CASSQWAANTGELFF. The CDR3 region has the DNA TGTGCCAGCAGCCAATGGGCGGCGAACACCGGGGAGCTGTTTTTT.

The chain is built from TRBV6-1 and TRBJ1-2, with D possibly being TRBD1 (5 bases). V was cut by 3 bases and J by 2 bases, with 10 bases left in between. Germline V lookup: CDR1 MNHNS, CDR2 SASEGT. The CDR3 totals 14 residues. CDR3 sequence: CASSDHAGNYGYTF. The CDR3 DNA sequence: TGTGCCAGCAGTGACCACGCAGGGAACTATGGCTACACCTTC.

This clonotype was seen more than once but under ten times. The chain carries TRBV19 and TRBJ1-3, with unresolved D. This CDR3 contains 14 residues. Germline lookup yields CDR1 LNHDA and CDR2 SQIVND (reference sequence). Trimming pared 5 bases from V and 0 bases from J, leaving 8 bases between. CDR3 nucleotides: TGTGCCAGTAGTCTACAGAGCTCTGGAAACACCATATATTTT. Translation gives CASSLQSSGNTIYF.

This clonotype was picked up a small number of times. V and J are TRBV7-2 and TRBJ2-7; 7 bases agree with TRBD1. V lost 0 bases to trimming and J lost 0 bases; unmatched junction nucleotides: 11. CDR1 and CDR2 from the germline V gene are SGHTA and FQGNSA. This CDR3 contains 18 residues. CDR3 loop: CASSLALSTGQSSYEQYF. CDR3 in DNA: TGTGCCAGCAGCTTAGCGCTCTCAACGGGACAGAGCTCCTACGAGCAGTACTTC.

Only a few counts were recorded for this clonotype. This chain joins TRBV6-5 and TRBJ2-5; 10 bases map to TRBD2. CDR1 is MNHEY and CDR2 is SVGAGI in the germline V gene. The CDR3 contains 17 residues. After removal of 2 bases from V and 4 bases from J, the junction contained 10 bases not matched to a gene. The CDR3 protein is CASSYSGGAITGETQYF. CDR3 sequence (DNA): TGTGCCAGCAGTTACAGCGGGGGGGCCATTACAGGAGAGACCCAGTACTTC.

This clonotype appeared a few times. CDR3 DNA sequence: TGTGCCAGTGGATACGAGAGGGCAGATACGCAGTATTTT. Translating it yields CASGYERADTQYF. The J gene is TRBJ2-3, the V gene TRBV19; D is possibly TRBD2 (5 bases). CDR3 length: 13 amino acids. Germline CDR1 and CDR2: LNHDA and SQIVND (reference sequence). Trimming took 8 bases from V and 4 from J, leaving 13 bases between them.

The chain couples TRBV20-1 to TRBJ2-2; no definite D call. This CDR3 is built from 15 residues. The ends were cut back, 0 bases at V and 3 bases at J, with 11 bases in the middle. Germline CDR1 reads DFQATT; CDR2 reads SNEGSKA (reference sequence). CDR3 protein: CSARDAASYTGELFF. CDR3 in DNA: TGCAGTGCTAGAGATGCAGCAAGCTACACCGGGGAGCTGTTTTTT.

V usage is TRBV5-1 and J usage is TRBJ1-4, with a possible D match to TRBD1 (5 bases). Germline-derived CDR1 and CDR2 are SGHRS and YFSETQ. This CDR3 is built from 15 residues. Between the trimmed V and J ends, which lost 2 bases and 7 bases, there was a span of 15 bases. The chain's CDR3 is CASSFGTGRVEKLFF. The CDR3 DNA follows: TGCGCCAGCAGCTTCGGGACGGGTCGGGTTGAAAAACTGTTTTTT.

This clonotype was detected a few times. V usage is TRBV5-4 and J usage is TRBJ1-2, with 9 bases lining up with TRBD1. CDR3 length equals 15 residues. The junction had 5 bases not matched to a gene; V was cut back by 0 bases and J by 5 bases. The V gene's germline CDR1 is SGHNT and CDR2 YYREEE (reference sequence). CDR3 coding DNA: TGTGCCAGCAGCTTGGCCGGGACAGGGATTTATGGCTACACCTTC. Encoded protein: CASSLAGTGIYGYTF.

This clonotype was recorded a few times. V is TRBV6-2 or TRBV6-3 and J is TRBJ2-2; 7 bases are a match to TRBD1. Germline V gene data show CDR1 as MNHEY and CDR2 as SVGEGT. With V trimmed by 6 bases and J by 0 bases, 4 bases remained unmatched. This CDR3 comprises 15 residues. CDR3: CASRHQGANTGELFF. CDR3 coding DNA: TGTGCCAGCAGGCATCAGGGGGCGAACACCGGGGAGCTGTTTTTT.

This rearrangement joins TRBV19 to TRBJ1-3, with D possibly being TRBD1 (6 bases). V lost 6 bases, J lost 0 bases, and 12 bases lay in between. Germline V gives CDR1 LNHDA, CDR2 SQIVND (reference sequence). The CDR3 length is 15 residues. The CDR3 sequence: CASSAGQTSGNTIYF. In nucleotides, the CDR3 is TGTGCCAGTAGCGCCGGACAGACCTCTGGAAACACCATATATTTT.

This chain uses TRBV6-5 with TRBJ1-3, with D possibly being TRBD1 (5 bases). The CDR3 contains 14 residues. Germline V lookup: CDR1 MNHEY, CDR2 SVGAGI. The germline V and J ends were trimmed by 2 bases and 8 bases, with 13 bases remaining between them. The CDR3 DNA reads TGTGCCAGCAGTTACCGGGACCCTGGGGACACCATATATTTT. Its protein is CASSYRDPGDTIYF.

This clonotype showed up just a few times. V usage is TRBV6-5 and J usage is TRBJ2-5, with D possibly being TRBD1 or TRBD2 (5 bases each). Trimming stripped 0 bases from V and 4 bases from J, with 15 bases between. Germline values: CDR1 MNHEY, CDR2 SVGAGI. There are 16 residues in the CDR3. CDR3 coding DNA: TGTGCCAGCAGTTACTCGCATCCAGGGAGAGGAGAGACCCAGTACTTC. Protein sequence: CASSYSHPGRGETQYF.

This clonotype showed up just a few times. This rearrangement joins TRBV7-9 to TRBJ2-3; D not certain. The CDR3 runs 17 residues. Germline lookup yields CDR1 SEHNR and CDR2 FQNEAQ (reference sequence). The V and J ends lost 5 bases and 0 bases respectively, with 18 bases between them. The CDR3: CASSPLRGVRSTDTQYF. Written as DNA, the CDR3 is TGTGCCAGCAGCCCACTGCGAGGCGTTAGAAGCACAGATACGCAGTATTTT. Full variable domain (missing parts from reference TRBV7-9 and TRBJ2-3): DTGVSQNPRHKITKRGQNVTFRCDPISEHNRLYWYRQTLGQGPEFLTYFQNEAQLEKSRLLSDRFSAERPKGSFSTLEIQRTEQGDSAMYLCASSPLRGVRSTDTQYFGPGTRLTVL.

J is TRBJ1-6 and V is TRBV19; D perhaps matches TRBD1 (5 bases). Germline lookup yields CDR1 LNHDA and CDR2 SQIVND (reference sequence). The CDR3 sequence is 15 residues long. The germline V and J ends were trimmed by 0 bases and 10 bases, with 13 bases remaining between them. In DNA, the CDR3 is TGTGCCAGTAGTATAGATGGGCAGGGTGAATCACCCCTCCACTTT. Translated: CASSIDGQGESPLHF.

V usage is TRBV6-1 and J usage is TRBJ2-1; maybe TRBD1 (6 bases). Germline V gene data show CDR1 as MNHNS and CDR2 as SASEGT. The germline V and J ends were trimmed by 8 bases and 2 bases, with 16 bases remaining between them. This CDR3 is 15 amino acids long. CDR3 in DNA: TGTGCCAGCGGTACTCAGGGGAGTCCCTACAATGAGCAGTTCTTC. Its translation is CASGTQGSPYNEQFF.

In regard to this clonotype: Germline and junction disagree at one end, which may indicate a read error. V usage is TRBV20-1 and J usage is TRBJ1-1; D may be TRBD1 (5 bases). This CDR3 has 14 amino acids. Germline CDR1 reads DFQATT; CDR2 reads SNEGSKA (reference sequence). The CDR3 sequence: CSAGDPGTNTEAFF. The DNA for the CDR3 is TGCAGTGCTGGAGATCCGGGGACGAACACTGAAGCTTTCTTT.

This clonotype was seen once. The chain has TRBV4-2 and TRBJ2-3, with TRBD2 as a possible D gene (6 bases). Trimming removed 0 bases from V and 12 bases from J, with 19 bases in between. CDR3 length: 15 residues. Germline CDR1 reads LGHNA; CDR2 reads YNFKEQ. The CDR3 DNA reads TGTGCCAGCAGCCAAGATAGGGCCGCGGGGTCCAGTCAGTATTTT. Encoded protein: CASSQDRAAGSSQYF.

This clonotype showed up just a few times. The chain uses TRBV7-3 and TRBJ1-6; 7 nucleotides match TRBD1. Germline lookup yields CDR1 SGHTA and CDR2 FQGTGA. The CDR3 contains 15 residues. The ends lost 3 bases at V and 9 bases at J; junction bases unmatched: 8. The DNA of the CDR3 is TGTGCCAGCAGCTTGAGGAAGACAGGGACTTCACCCCTCCACTTT. Encoded protein: CASSLRKTGTSPLHF.

This clonotype was seen a handful of times. V gene TRBV7-2 combines with J gene TRBJ1-2; D is possibly TRBD1 (5 bases). Deletions cut 4 bases from V and 8 bases from J, with 14 bases between. CDR1 is SGHTA, CDR2 FQGNSA, per germline. The CDR3 totals 13 residues. The CDR3 spells CTSSSSGARGYTF. CDR3 coding DNA: TGTACCAGCAGCTCCTCTGGGGCGAGGGGCTACACCTTC. Variable domain in full (rest from reference TRBV7-2 and TRBJ1-2): GAGVSQSPSNKVTEKGKDVELRCDPISGHTALYWYRQSLGQGLEFLIYFQGNSAPDKSGLPSDRFSAERTGGSVSTLTIQRTQQEDSAVYLCTSSSSGARGYTFGSGTRLTVV.

The sample holds a few counts of this clonotype. The rearrangement uses TRBV30 and TRBJ1-2, with a tentative D call TRBD1 (6 bases). V was trimmed by 5 bases and J by 4 bases, leaving 14 bases between them. CDR3 length: 13 residues. Germline CDR1 and CDR2: GTSNPN and SVGIG (reference sequence). For the CDR3, the DNA is TGTGCCTGGGCTCCACAGGGCCTCTATGGCTACACCTTC. Amino acids: CAWAPQGLYGYTF.

The chain combines TRBV20-1 with TRBJ2-7; no definite D call. Germline loops: CDR1 DFQATT, CDR2 SNEGSKA (reference sequence). CDR3 length equals 12 residues. Trimming pared 3 bases from V and 0 bases from J, leaving 6 bases between. The CDR3 loop reads CSASGPSYEQYF. The CDR3 coding sequence is TGCAGTGCTAGTGGGCCCTCCTACGAGCAGTACTTC.

This chain connects TRBV15 to TRBJ2-7; perhaps D is TRBD1 or TRBD2 (5 bases each). CDR1 and CDR2 from the germline V gene are LNHNV and YYDKDF (reference sequence). V gave up 5 bases and J gave up 1 base, with 30 bases separating them. The CDR3 contains 20 residues. The CDR3 nucleotides read TGTGCCACCAGCCCCCGAGGGTGGTTTGAGAGGGGCGCGGAATCCTACGAGCAGTACTTC. Its protein is CATSPRGWFERGAESYEQYF. The variable domain in full, completed from reference TRBV15 and TRBJ2-7, reads DAMVIQNPRYQVTQFGKPVTLSCSQTLNHNVMYWYQQKSSQAPKLLFHYYDKDFNNEADTPDNFQSRRPNTSFCFLDIRSPGLGDTAMYLCATSPRGWFERGAESYEQYFGPGTRLTVT.

The CDR3 DNA follows: TGTGCCAGCAAGTGGCTAGCGGAAAACAATGAGCAGTTCTTC. It encodes CASKWLAENNEQFF. This chain connects TRBV2 to TRBJ2-1; 7 nucleotides agree with TRBD2. J was trimmed by 5 bases and V by 7 bases; bases with no gene match: 8. The CDR3 spans 14 residues. Per germline, CDR1 SNHLY and CDR2 FYNNEI.

The genes are TRBV6-1 and TRBJ1-4, with TRBD1 as a possible D gene (5 bases). The length of the CDR3 is 14 residues. V was trimmed by 2 bases and J by 8 bases, leaving 12 bases between them. Germline values: CDR1 MNHNS, CDR2 SASEGT. This chain's CDR3 is CASSELTGGEKLFF. In DNA, the CDR3 is TGTGCCAGCAGTGAACTCACAGGAGGCGAAAAACTGTTTTTT.

The chain couples TRBV2 to TRBJ2-3, with 13 bases matching TRBD2. This CDR3 is 14 amino acids long. Germline CDR1 SNHLY, CDR2 FYNNEI. V lost 11 bases and J lost 4; bases outside the gene matches: 6. CDR3 sequence (DNA): TGTGCCCTCCAGGGACTAGCGGGGTCAGATACGCAGTATTTT. The encoded protein is CALQGLAGSDTQYF. The entire variable domain, with the rest obtained from reference TRBV2 and TRBJ2-3, is as follows: EPEVTQTPSHQVTQMGQEVILRCVPISNHLYFYWYRQILGQKVEFLVSFYNNEISEKSEIFDDQFSVERPDGSNFTLKIRSTKLEDSAMYFCALQGLAGSDTQYFGPGTRLTVL.